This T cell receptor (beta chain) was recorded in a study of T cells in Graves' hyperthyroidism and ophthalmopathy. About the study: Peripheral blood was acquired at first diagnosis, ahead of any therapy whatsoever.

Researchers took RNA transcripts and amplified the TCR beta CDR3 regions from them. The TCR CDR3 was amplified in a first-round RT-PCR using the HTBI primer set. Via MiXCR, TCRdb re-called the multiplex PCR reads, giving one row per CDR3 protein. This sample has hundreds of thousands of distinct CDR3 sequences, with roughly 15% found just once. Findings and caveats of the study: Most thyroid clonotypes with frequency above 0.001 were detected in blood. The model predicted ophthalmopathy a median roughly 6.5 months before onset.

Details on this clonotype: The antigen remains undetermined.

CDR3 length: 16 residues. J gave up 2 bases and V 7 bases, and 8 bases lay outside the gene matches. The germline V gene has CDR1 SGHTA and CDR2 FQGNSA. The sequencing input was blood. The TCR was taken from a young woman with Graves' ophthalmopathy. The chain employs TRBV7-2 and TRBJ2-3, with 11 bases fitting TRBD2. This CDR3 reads CASTLAGGLDTDTQYF. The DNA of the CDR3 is TGTGCCAGCACCCTAGCGGGAGGTTTGGACACAGATACGCAGTATTTT.